This entry describes one T cell receptor (beta chain). The data stem from a study of blood T cell repertoires in COVID-19. Original analysis: Researchers report that nucleated cell counts were estimated from reference gene primer amplification. Generated by immunoSEQ multiplex PCR, the TCRdb table keeps only in-frame clones and is missing some. For V, J and clone size, that table is used; D and trimming come from the DNA. This repertoire shows approximately 110,000 clones, around 79% found once; its top ten account for approximately 22%. The germline CDR1 and CDR2 sequences are SGHDN and FVKESK. V shed 0 bases and J shed 4 bases, with 12 bases lying between them. The CDR3 sequence is 15 residues long.

This sequence originates from a man in his 70s with active or convalescent COVID-19. Specimen: peripheral blood. V gene TRBV14 combines with J gene TRBJ1-2, with D unclear. The CDR3: CASSQDLAGIYGYTF. The CDR3 nucleotides read TGTGCCAGCAGCCAAGATCTCGCCGGTATCTATGGCTACACCTTC.